Below are 4 T cell receptor beta chains sequenced from a single sample in a study of siplizumab effects on memory and regulatory T cells. The protocol was immunoSEQ multiplex PCR, while the TCRdb copy is restricted to in-frame clones and leaves out a portion. The data contain approximately 94,000 clones, 94% of them singletons. The sequenced sample consisted of non-Treg CD4+ T cells sorted from blood. These receptors were obtained from a human donor in good health.

V gene TRBV7-2 combines with J gene TRBJ2-5; 7 bases map to TRBD2. Germline loops: CDR1 SGHTA, CDR2 FQGNSA. The CDR3 has 15 residues. V dropped 4 bases and J dropped 3; count of bases not matched to a gene: 8. CDR3 DNA sequence: TGTGCCAGCAGCTCGCGGTTGGGGAGGGAAGAGACCCAGTACTTC. It specifies CASSSRLGREETQYF.

The gene calls are TRBV6-4 and TRBJ2-6; weak D call: TRBD2 (7 bases). CDR3 length: 16 residues. Trimming shortened V by 2 bases and J by 0 bases, and 8 bases separated the two germline ends. CDR1 is MRHNA, CDR2 SNTAGT, per germline. CDR3: CASSDGGASGANVLTF. Here the CDR3 DNA reads TGTGCCAGCAGTGACGGGGGGGCCTCTGGGGCCAACGTCCTGACTTTC.

CDR3 nucleotide sequence: TGTGCCAGCAGCCCAGGGGGCCTAGCGGTCTACAATGAGCAGTTCTTC. This codes for CASSPGGLAVYNEQFF. The J gene is TRBJ2-1, the V gene TRBV9, with a tentative D call TRBD1 (8 bases). Germline V CDR1 and CDR2: SGDLS, YYNGEE. This CDR3 region has 16 residues. Trimming pared 4 bases from V and 3 bases from J, leaving 17 bases between. The full variable domain, completed using reference TRBV9 and TRBJ2-1, is DSGVTQTPKHLITATGQRVTLRCSPRSGDLSVYWYQQSLDQGLQFLIQYYNGEERAKGNILERFSAQQFPDLHSELNLSSLELGDSALYFCASSPGGLAVYNEQFFGPGTRLTVL.

The chain couples TRBV7-3 to TRBJ2-7; 8 nucleotides match TRBD2. The trim removed 3 bases at V and 5 bases at J, leaving 9 bases unmatched. This CDR3 region has 15 residues. CDR1 is SGHTA and CDR2 is FQGTGA in the germline V gene. This CDR3 is CASSFRLAGVNEQYF. CDR3 DNA sequence: TGTGCCAGCAGCTTCCGCCTAGCGGGTGTCAACGAGCAGTACTTC.